The 17 T cell receptor beta chains below come from one sample, sequenced in a study of identical twins. In TCRdb, the 5' RACE reads were re-called with MiXCR into one record per CDR3 protein. The top ten hold roughly 1.5% of the sample, which has around 960,000 distinct CDR3 sequences, roughly 12% seen once. These data were also reused for a study on yellow fever vaccine responses in identical twins.

Sequenced sample: PBMCs. The receptors were gathered from a young woman in good health.

The sample holds a few counts of this clonotype. The V call is TRBV6-2 or TRBV6-3, the J call TRBJ2-1, with 10 positions matching TRBD2. V lost 6 bases and J lost 6; bases outside the gene matches: 8. The germline gives CDR1 MNHEY, CDR2 SVGEGT. The CDR3 loop spans 15 amino acids. CDR3 sequence (DNA): TGTGCCAGCAGCCTCCTTGGACTAGCGGCCAATGAGCAGTTCTTC. This sequence encodes CASSLLGLAANEQFF.

This rearrangement joins TRBV28 to TRBJ2-1; 7 positions match TRBD2. The CDR3 consists of 17 residues. V lost 8 bases to trimming and J lost 5 bases; unmatched junction nucleotides: 18. Germline CDR1 reads MDHEN; CDR2 reads SYDVKM. This CDR3 reads CASRIPPRRGTHNEQFF. The CDR3 DNA reads TGTGCCAGCCGTATCCCCCCCCGGCGGGGGACCCACAATGAGCAGTTCTTC.

The genes are TRBV7-9 and TRBJ1-6; D gene ambiguous. Germline V gene sequence: CDR1 SEHNR, CDR2 FQNEAQ (reference sequence). V lost 1 base, J lost 5 bases, and 6 bases lay in between. The CDR3 sequence is 14 residues long. In DNA, the CDR3 is TGTGCCAGCAGCTTAGAGCTAGATAATTCACCCCTCCACTTT. This gives the protein CASSLELDNSPLHF.

This clonotype has more than one count but fewer than ten. The chain is built from TRBV5-1 and TRBJ1-4; D not certain. The length of the CDR3 is 16 residues. Per germline, CDR1 SGHRS and CDR2 YFSETQ. V gave up 5 bases and J gave up 7 bases, with 21 bases separating them. This chain's CDR3 is CASRTSSDGRTEKLFF. The CDR3 DNA sequence: TGCGCCAGCAGGACTTCCTCCGACGGGCGTACTGAAAAACTGTTTTTT.

The chain is built from TRBV2 and TRBJ2-1, with TRBD2 matching 10 bases. The CDR3 is made up of 17 amino acids. CDR1 and CDR2 from the germline V gene are SNHLY and FYNNEI. The J segment lost 8 bases and the V segment lost 4 bases, leaving 14 bases of the junction unmatched. CDR3 protein: CASSGQSGLAGADEQFF. Written as DNA, the CDR3 is TGTGCCAGCAGTGGCCAGTCGGGGCTAGCGGGAGCGGATGAGCAGTTCTTC. Filled out from reference TRBV2 and TRBJ2-1, the complete variable domain reads EPEVTQTPSHQVTQMGQEVILRCVPISNHLYFYWYRQILGQKVEFLVSFYNNEISEKSEIFDDQFSVERPDGSNFTLKIRSTKLEDSAMYFCASSGQSGLAGADEQFFGPGTRLTVL.

J is TRBJ2-7 and V is TRBV6-1, with TRBD1 matching over 9 bases. Germline lookup yields CDR1 MNHNS and CDR2 SASEGT. Unmatched junction bases numbered 8, after V lost 1 base and J lost 7 bases. CDR3 size: 15 residues. CDR3 DNA: TGTGCCAGCAGTGAAGTTGGGACAGGGCCAAAGGAGCAGTACGTC. This codes for CASSEVGTGPKEQYV.

The chain joins TRBV19 to TRBJ2-2, with TRBD2 matching over 9 bases. The CDR3 extends over 13 amino acids. The V gene end was trimmed by 3 bases and the J gene end by 9 bases; junction bases not matched to a gene: 2. Germline V lookup: CDR1 LNHDA, CDR2 SQIVND (reference sequence). The CDR3 DNA reads TGTGCCAGTAGTATTAGCGGGAGCCGGGAGCTGTTTTTT. Its protein is CASSISGSRELFF. The complete variable domain, with remaining parts taken from reference TRBV19 and TRBJ2-2, reads DGGITQSPKYLFRKEGQNVTLSCEQNLNHDAMYWYRQDPGQGLRLIYYSQIVNDFQKGDIAEGYSVSREKKESFPLTVTSAQKNPTAFYLCASSISGSRELFFGEGSRLTVL.

This clonotype occurred many times. The rearrangement links TRBV12-3 or TRBV12-4 to TRBJ2-3; possibly TRBD2 for D (5 bases). The ends were cut back, 8 bases at V and 0 bases at J, with 9 bases in the middle. This CDR3 comprises 13 residues. DNA of the CDR3: TGTGCCAGCGGGAGAGGTAGCACAGATACGCAGTATTTT. It translates to CASGRGSTDTQYF.

This clonotype occurred a few times. This chain links TRBV11-1 with TRBJ2-5; the match to TRBD2 covers 13 bases. The CDR3 sequence is 20 residues long. Germline V gene data show CDR1 as SGHAT and CDR2 as FQDESV (reference sequence). Trimming removed 2 bases from V and 3 bases from J; junction bases left unmatched: 15. CDR3 sequence reads: CASSLTKGLAGLAEKETQYF. The CDR3 DNA reads TGTGCCAGCAGCTTAACGAAGGGACTAGCGGGGCTAGCGGAAAAAGAGACCCAGTACTTC.

This clonotype was detected a few times. The chain links TRBV28 to TRBJ1-1; no definite D call. Germline-derived CDR1 and CDR2 are MDHEN and SYDVKM. Trimming stripped 2 bases from V and 3 bases from J, with 10 bases between. The length of the CDR3 is 14 residues. CDR3 amino acids: CASSLPDLYTEAFF. In nucleotides, the CDR3 is TGTGCCAGCAGTTTACCCGATTTATACACTGAAGCTTTCTTT.

This clonotype has just a few counts. The chain carries TRBV20-1 and TRBJ1-6; D not certain. The length of the CDR3 is 11 residues. The germline V gene has CDR1 DFQATT and CDR2 SNEGSKA (reference sequence). V was trimmed by 5 bases and J by 9 bases, leaving 8 bases between them. DNA for the CDR3: TGCAGTGCTCCGGGCGTTTCACCCCTCCACTTT. Translation gives CSAPGVSPLHF.

The chain is built from TRBV20-1 and TRBJ2-7, with a possible D match to TRBD2 (5 bases). The CDR3 extends over 13 amino acids. The V gene's germline CDR1 is DFQATT and CDR2 SNEGSKA (reference sequence). The V gene lost 7 bases and the J gene lost 2 bases, with 15 bases spanning the gap. CDR3 protein: CSVEASLTYEQYF. As DNA, the CDR3 is TGCAGTGTCGAGGCTAGCCTTACCTACGAGCAGTACTTC.

This chain links TRBV5-6 with TRBJ1-1, with 8 bases matching TRBD1. This CDR3 has 14 residues. CDR1 is SGHDT and CDR2 is YYEEEE in the germline V gene. The trim removed 2 bases at V and 4 bases at J, leaving 4 bases unmatched. CDR3 sequence (DNA): TGTGCCAGCAGCTTCACCCAGGGGGCCACTGAAGCTTTCTTT. Protein: CASSFTQGATEAFF.

The chain uses TRBV6-8 and TRBJ2-3; D may be TRBD2 (6 bases). Germline V gene lookup returns CDR1 MNHGY and CDR2 SAAAGT. The V and J ends lost 8 bases and 5 bases respectively, with 11 bases between them. This CDR3 has 12 residues. This CDR3 is CASRGTGDTQYF. CDR3 sequence (DNA): TGTGCCAGCCGGGGGACGGGAGATACGCAGTATTTT.

A few counts support this clonotype. V usage is TRBV24-1 and J usage is TRBJ2-5; 9 nucleotides match TRBD2. CDR3 length equals 15 residues. From germline, CDR1 is KGHDR and CDR2 SFDVKD. CDR3 DNA: TGTGGCGGAGCCCGCCCTAGCGGGGTGGAGGAGACCCAGTACTTC. The encoded protein is CGGARPSGVEETQYF.

This clonotype has only a few counts. The genes are TRBV12-3 or TRBV12-4 and TRBJ1-2, with D maybe TRBD1 (5 bases). Deletions cut 3 bases from V and 3 bases from J, with 8 bases between. The CDR3 spans 13 residues. The CDR3 DNA follows: TGTGCCAGCAGTTTTTCAGGGCACTATGGCTACACCTTC. Translation: CASSFSGHYGYTF.

This clonotype turned up a few times. The chain employs TRBV6-5 and TRBJ2-2; D call uncertain. Germline V gene sequence: CDR1 MNHEY, CDR2 SVGAGI. The ends were cut back, 1 base at V and 0 bases at J, with 9 bases in the middle. This CDR3 spans 16 amino acids. CDR3 in DNA: TGTGCCAGCAGTTACTTTTCCAACCCGAACACCGGGGAGCTGTTTTTT. Translation: CASSYFSNPNTGELFF.